The sample holds a few counts of the clone carrying this TCR beta chain. TCRdb reanalysed the 5' RACE reads using MiXCR and keeps one entry per CDR3 protein. The table records tens of thousands of distinct CDR3 sequences, roughly 26% of them present only once. Germline V gene lookup returns CDR1 MNHEY and CDR2 SVGAGI. Trimming took 4 bases from V and 1 from J, leaving 7 bases between them. The CDR3 totals 13 residues. The TCR originated in a female donor with breast cancer. What was sequenced was naive CD4+ T cells sorted from a lymph node. Noted subset: naive CD4+ T cells, CD4+CD45RA+CD25-. The rearrangement uses TRBV6-5 and TRBJ1-1; D gene ambiguous. The CDR3 nucleotides read TGTGCCAGCAGTTTTTTTAAGAACACTGAAGCTTTCTTT. Its protein is CASSFFKNTEAFF.